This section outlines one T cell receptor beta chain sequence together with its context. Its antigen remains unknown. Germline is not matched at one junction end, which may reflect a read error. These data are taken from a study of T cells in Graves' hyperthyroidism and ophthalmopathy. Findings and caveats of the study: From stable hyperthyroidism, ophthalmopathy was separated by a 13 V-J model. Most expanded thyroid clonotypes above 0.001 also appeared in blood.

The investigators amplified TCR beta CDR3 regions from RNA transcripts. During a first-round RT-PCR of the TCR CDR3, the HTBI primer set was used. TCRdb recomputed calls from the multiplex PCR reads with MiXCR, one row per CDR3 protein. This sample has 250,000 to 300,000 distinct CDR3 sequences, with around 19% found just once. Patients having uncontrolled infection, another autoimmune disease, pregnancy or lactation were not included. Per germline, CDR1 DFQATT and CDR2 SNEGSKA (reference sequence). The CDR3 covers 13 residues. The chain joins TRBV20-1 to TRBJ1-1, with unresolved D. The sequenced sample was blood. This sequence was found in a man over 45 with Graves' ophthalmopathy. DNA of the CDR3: TGCGGTGCTAGAGATCCAGGACGGCCTGAAGCTTTCTTT. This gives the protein CGARDPGRPEAFF.